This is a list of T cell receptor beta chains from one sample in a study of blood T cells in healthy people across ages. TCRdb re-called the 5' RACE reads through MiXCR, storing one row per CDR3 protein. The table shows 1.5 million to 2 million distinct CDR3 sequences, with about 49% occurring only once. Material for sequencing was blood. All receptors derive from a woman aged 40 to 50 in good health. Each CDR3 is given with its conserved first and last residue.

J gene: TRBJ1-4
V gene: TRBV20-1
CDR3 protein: CSASQTRGNEKLFF

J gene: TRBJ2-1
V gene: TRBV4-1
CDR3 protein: CASSQDRGLFCPQFF

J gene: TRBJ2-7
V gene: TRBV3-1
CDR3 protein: CASSHGRGQNSYEQYF

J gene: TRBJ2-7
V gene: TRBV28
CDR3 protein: CASSLSSRREQYF

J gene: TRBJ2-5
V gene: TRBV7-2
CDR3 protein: CASRWGLAGGTEQYF

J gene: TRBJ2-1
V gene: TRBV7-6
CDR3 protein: CASSLAAGAPYNEQFF

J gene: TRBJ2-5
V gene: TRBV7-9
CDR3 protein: CASSRAGLEETQYF

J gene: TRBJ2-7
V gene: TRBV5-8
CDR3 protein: CASSLGSPPYEQYF

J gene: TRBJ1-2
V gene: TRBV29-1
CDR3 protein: CSVPFPTGLYGYTF

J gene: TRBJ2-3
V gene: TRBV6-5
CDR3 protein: CASSYVTSGTDTQYF

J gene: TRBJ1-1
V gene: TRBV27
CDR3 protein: CASSPYLGTKNTKAFF

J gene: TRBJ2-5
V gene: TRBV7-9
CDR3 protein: CALGGSLRETQYF

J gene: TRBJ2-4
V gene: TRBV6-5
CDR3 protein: CASRKGVLAKNIQYF

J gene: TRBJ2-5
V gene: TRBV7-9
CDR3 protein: CASGTSGGPEEQYF

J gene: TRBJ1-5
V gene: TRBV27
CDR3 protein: CASSIGTGNNQPQHF

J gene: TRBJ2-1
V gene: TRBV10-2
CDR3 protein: CASSPRVRPYNEQFF

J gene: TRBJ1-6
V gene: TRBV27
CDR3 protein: CASSLGATSSYNSPLHF

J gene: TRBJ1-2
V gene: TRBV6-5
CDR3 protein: CASSYLPGQGSYWNYGYTF

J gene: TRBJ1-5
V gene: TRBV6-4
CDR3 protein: CAVIATGFILNQPQHF

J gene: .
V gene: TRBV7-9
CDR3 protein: CASSLGDGEQYF

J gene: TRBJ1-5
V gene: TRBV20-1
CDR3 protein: CSAISDLNQPQHF

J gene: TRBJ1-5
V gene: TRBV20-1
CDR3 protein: CSAIPLNQPQHF

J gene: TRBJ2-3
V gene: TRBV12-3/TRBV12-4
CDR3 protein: CASSLVRGPGDTQYF

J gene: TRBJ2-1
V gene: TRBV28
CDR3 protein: CASSFPRGHYIYNEQFF

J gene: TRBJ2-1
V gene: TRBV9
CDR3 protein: CASSPNPIEQFF

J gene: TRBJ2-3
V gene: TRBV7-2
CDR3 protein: CASSSMTSGATDTQYF

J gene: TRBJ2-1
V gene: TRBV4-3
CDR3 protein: CASSQDGAGVSGNEQFF

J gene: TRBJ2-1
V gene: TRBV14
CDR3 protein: CASSQEGIPYNEQFF

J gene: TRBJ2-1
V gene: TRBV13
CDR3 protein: CASSISIYNEQFF

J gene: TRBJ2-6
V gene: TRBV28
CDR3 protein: CSSSFSSLSSGANVLTF